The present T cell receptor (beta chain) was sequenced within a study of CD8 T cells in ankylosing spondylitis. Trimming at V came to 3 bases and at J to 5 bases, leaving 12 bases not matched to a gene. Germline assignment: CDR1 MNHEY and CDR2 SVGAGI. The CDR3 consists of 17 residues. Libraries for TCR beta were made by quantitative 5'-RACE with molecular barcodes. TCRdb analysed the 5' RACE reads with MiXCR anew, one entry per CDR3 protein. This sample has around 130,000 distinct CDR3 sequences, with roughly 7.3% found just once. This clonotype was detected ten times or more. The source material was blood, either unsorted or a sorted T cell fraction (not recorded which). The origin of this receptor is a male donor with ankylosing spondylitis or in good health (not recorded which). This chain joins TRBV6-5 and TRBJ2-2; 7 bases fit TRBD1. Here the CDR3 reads CASSYRPIRRGTGELFF. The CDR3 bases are TGTGCCAGCAGTTATCGTCCTATTCGCAGGGGGACCGGGGAGCTGTTTTTT.